Listed below are T cell receptor beta chains from one sample, sequenced in a study of blood T cell repertoires in COVID-19. Repertoires were generated with immunoSEQ multiplex PCR, while TCRdb's copy carries only in-frame clones and drops some. The sample has roughly 100,000 clones, roughly 82% seen once. The sequencing sample was made of peripheral blood. All receptors derive from a man older than 75 with acute or convalescent COVID-19. Both conserved end residues are part of each CDR3. Size tells how often a clone was seen (once, few, many) or the class of an expanded clone, and some rows leave it out.

-	TRBV19	TRBJ1-3	CASLNRGLSSGNTIYF
once	TRBV2	TRBJ1-4	CASLNPGAPVEKLFF
many	TRBV30	TRBJ2-2	CAWRGQGISLNTGELFF
-	TRBV7-8	TRBJ2-2	CASSRQNTGELFF
-	TRBV3-1/TRBV3-2	TRBJ2-3	CASSQDRGVGTDTQYF
-	TRBV6-5	TRBJ2-2	CASRDRGLTGELFF
-	TRBV21-1	TRBJ2-1	CASGRGNEQFF
few	TRBV2	TRBJ2-7	CASSDWSGTGEFEQYF
-	TRBV12-3/TRBV12-4	TRBJ2-7	CASSRQDYEQYF
-	TRBV24-1	TRBJ2-3	CATSDTGTGQQDTQYF
-	TRBV14	TRBJ2-1	CASSLWTGISEQFF
-	TRBV4-3	TRBJ1-3	CASSNAGAAGNTIYF
-	TRBV4-3	TRBJ1-2	CASSQDLSGNYGYTF
-	TRBV6-6	TRBJ1-3	CASSPGGTAIRNTIYF
few	TRBV7-2	TRBJ1-4	CASSGNRGTNEKLFF
-	TRBV5-4	TRBJ1-5	CASSPTEGNQPQHF
-	TRBV11-2	TRBJ2-3	CASSLGQGSDTQYF
-	TRBV14	TRBJ2-5	CASSQVGGLQETQYF
-	TRBV7-9	TRBJ1-2	CASSLGGTGDGYTF
-	TRBV2	TRBJ1-5	CASGGGQPQHF
once	TRBV3-1/TRBV3-2	TRBJ2-5	CASSPEGEETQYF
-	TRBV3-1/TRBV3-2	TRBJ2-3	CASSPQLASGGAGTDTQYF
-	TRBV5-1	TRBJ1-4	CASSRGAPATNEKLFF
-	TRBV28	TRBJ1-6	CASSEPLGGASPLHF
once	TRBV19	TRBJ2-2	CASSIDRLAGGSNTGELFF
-	TRBV6-6	TRBJ2-7	CASSYSTGNPYEQYF
-	TRBV30	TRBJ2-5	CAGDRAKNNQETQYF
-	TRBV18	TRBJ1-1	CASSPLQGKMNTEAFF
-	TRBV24-1	TRBJ2-1	CATSDHLLRGSYNEQFF
few	TRBV7-9	TRBJ1-4	CASSRAGGPNEKLFF
-	TRBV24-1	TRBJ2-5	CATSDPRTVQETQYF
once	TRBV6-5	TRBJ2-7	CASTLDGYEQYF
-	TRBV18	TRBJ2-7	CASSATGTGNYEQYF
-	TRBV4-1	TRBJ2-1	CASSQVKREQFF
-	TRBV6-5	TRBJ1-1	CASGFQQGKAFF
-	TRBV6-5	TRBJ1-3	CASSPRGPGNTIYF
-	TRBV6-6	TRBJ1-3	CATTYRGLAGNTIYF
few	TRBV12-3/TRBV12-4	TRBJ1-5	CASSTGMGQPQHF
-	TRBV5-1	TRBJ2-3	CASSLGEEDTQYF
once	TRBV27	TRBJ2-1	CASSLTATAYNEQFF
-	TRBV11-3	TRBJ2-3	CASSLGVSGRAGDTQYF
-	TRBV27	TRBJ2-5	CASSLGRRDGGTQYF
once	TRBV3-1/TRBV3-2	TRBJ1-3	CASSQDRAGRDTIYF
-	TRBV19	TRBJ2-3	CASSMGGGGGADTQYF
-	TRBV19	TRBJ1-5	CATRILGAANQPQHF
-	TRBV6-2/TRBV6-3	TRBJ1-2	CASSPNVGEINNYGYTF
-	TRBV19	TRBJ1-4	CASSSGRTGLKEKLFF
-	TRBV5-4	TRBJ2-1	CASSPLLAFDNEQFF
-	TRBV4-1	TRBJ2-7	CASSQEVGQDYQQYF
once	TRBV30	TRBJ1-1	CAWMTGPNTEAFF
few	TRBV7-2	TRBJ1-1	CASSLQGRKAFF
many	TRBV29-1	TRBJ2-7	CSVELAGSLYEQYF
-	TRBV19	TRBJ2-2	CASTLSLAGARPGELFF
-	TRBV6-2/TRBV6-3	TRBJ2-7	CASSYPGGGTYEQYF
few	TRBV5-1	TRBJ2-5	CASSQSGGEETQYF
-	TRBV18	TRBJ2-7	CASSLYRGPYEQYF
-	TRBV28	TRBJ1-3	CASTPRDRGGNTIYF
-	TRBV2	TRBJ2-3	CASSPSTDTQYF
-	TRBV4-2	TRBJ2-2	CASSQEAAGELFF